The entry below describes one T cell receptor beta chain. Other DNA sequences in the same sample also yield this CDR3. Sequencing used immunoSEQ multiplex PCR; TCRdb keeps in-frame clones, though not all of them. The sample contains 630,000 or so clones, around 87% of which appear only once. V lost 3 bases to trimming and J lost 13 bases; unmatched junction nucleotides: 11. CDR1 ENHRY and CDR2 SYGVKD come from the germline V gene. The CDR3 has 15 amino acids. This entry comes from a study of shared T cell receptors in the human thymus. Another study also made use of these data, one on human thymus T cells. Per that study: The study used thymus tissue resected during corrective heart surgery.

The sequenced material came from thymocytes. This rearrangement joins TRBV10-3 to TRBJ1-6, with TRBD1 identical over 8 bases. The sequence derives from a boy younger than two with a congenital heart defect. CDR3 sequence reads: CAISESDRVNSPLHF. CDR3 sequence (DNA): TGTGCCATCAGTGAATCGGACAGGGTAAACTCCCCCCTCCACTTT.